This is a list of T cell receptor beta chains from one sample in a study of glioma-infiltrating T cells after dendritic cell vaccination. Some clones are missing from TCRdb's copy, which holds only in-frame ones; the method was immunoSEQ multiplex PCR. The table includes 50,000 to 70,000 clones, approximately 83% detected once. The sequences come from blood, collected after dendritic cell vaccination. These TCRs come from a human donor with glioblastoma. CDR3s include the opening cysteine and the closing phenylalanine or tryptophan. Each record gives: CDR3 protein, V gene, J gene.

CDR3: CASSPGQGGSPLHF; V: TRBV18; J: TRBJ1-6
CDR3: CASSSQGSGELFF; V: TRBV7-9; J: TRBJ2-2
CDR3: CASSPGTFYNEQFF; V: TRBV5-1; J: TRBJ2-1
CDR3: CASRDGGNQPQHF; V: TRBV6-5; J: TRBJ1-5
CDR3: CASSQKGQAGLLNYGYTF; V: TRBV4-1; J: TRBJ1-2
CDR3: CASSPAGNRNHNEQFF; V: TRBV7-9; J: TRBJ2-1
CDR3: CATSRRGRVATEAFF; V: TRBV15; J: TRBJ1-1
CDR3: CASSLQGTSYEQYF; V: TRBV19; J: TRBJ2-7
CDR3: CASSLVPTGLNQPQHF; V: TRBV7-2; J: TRBJ1-5
CDR3: CASSYSLEYNEQFF; V: TRBV6-6; J: TRBJ2-1
CDR3: CASSPLPGQGIDTGELFF; V: TRBV18; J: TRBJ2-2
CDR3: CASSADRPEMNTEAFF; V: TRBV2; J: TRBJ1-1
CDR3: CASSYSTETYEQYF; V: TRBV6-6; J: TRBJ2-7
CDR3: CASSLWQAYEQYF; V: TRBV7-2; J: TRBJ2-7
CDR3: CASSDTQGQYTQYF; V: TRBV6-6; J: TRBJ2-3
CDR3: CASRPDRGRQPQHF; V: TRBV28; J: TRBJ1-5
CDR3: CASSQGQGAGDTQYF; V: TRBV4-2; J: TRBJ2-3
CDR3: CSVEGDFPSGELFF; V: TRBV29-1; J: TRBJ2-2
CDR3: CATSRGQGSNQPQHF; V: TRBV15; J: TRBJ1-5